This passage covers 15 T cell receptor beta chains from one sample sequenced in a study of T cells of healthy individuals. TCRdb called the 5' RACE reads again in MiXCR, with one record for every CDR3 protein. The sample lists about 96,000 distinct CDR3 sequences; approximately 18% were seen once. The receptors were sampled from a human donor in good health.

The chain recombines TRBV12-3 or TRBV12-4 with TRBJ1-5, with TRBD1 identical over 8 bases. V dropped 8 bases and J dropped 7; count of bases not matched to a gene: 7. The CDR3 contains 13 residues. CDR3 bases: TGTGCCAGCCACAAGACAGGGGAGCAGCCCCAGCATTTT. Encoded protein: CASHKTGEQPQHF.

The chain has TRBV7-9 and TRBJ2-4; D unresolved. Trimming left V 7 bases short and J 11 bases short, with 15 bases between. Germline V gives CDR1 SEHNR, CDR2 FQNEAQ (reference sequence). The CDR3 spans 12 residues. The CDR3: CASTPDRGVQYF. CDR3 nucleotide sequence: TGTGCCAGCACCCCGGACCGAGGCGTTCAGTACTTC.

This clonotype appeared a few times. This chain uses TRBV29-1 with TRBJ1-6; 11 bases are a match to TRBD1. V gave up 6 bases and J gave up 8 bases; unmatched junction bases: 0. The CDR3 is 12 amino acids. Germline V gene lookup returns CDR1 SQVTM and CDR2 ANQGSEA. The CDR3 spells CSVGQGDSPLHF. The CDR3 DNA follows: TGCAGCGTGGGACAGGGGGATTCACCCCTCCACTTT.

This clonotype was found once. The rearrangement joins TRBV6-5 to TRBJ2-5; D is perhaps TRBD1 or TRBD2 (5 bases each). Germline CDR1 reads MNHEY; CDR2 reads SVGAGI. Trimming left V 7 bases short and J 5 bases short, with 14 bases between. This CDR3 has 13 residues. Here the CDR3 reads CASTSPGTETQYF. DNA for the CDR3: TGTGCCAGCACCTCTCCCGGGACCGAGACCCAGTACTTC.

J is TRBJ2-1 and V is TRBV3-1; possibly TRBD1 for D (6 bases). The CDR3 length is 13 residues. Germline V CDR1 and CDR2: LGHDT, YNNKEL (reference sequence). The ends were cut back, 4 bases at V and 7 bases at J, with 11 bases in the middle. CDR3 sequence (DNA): TGTGCCAGCAGCCTTAATAGGGGGAATGAGCAGTTCTTC. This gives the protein CASSLNRGNEQFF.

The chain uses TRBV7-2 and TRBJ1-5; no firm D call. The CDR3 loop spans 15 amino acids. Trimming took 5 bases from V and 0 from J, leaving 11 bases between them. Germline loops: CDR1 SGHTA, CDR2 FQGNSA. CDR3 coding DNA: TGTGCCAGCAGCCCCCCGGGTTCTAGCAATCAGCCCCAGCATTTT. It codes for CASSPPGSSNQPQHF.

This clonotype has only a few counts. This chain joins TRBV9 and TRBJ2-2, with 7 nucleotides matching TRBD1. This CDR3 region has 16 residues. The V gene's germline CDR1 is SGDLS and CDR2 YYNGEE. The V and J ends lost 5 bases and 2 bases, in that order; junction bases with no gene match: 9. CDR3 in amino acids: CASSIAGTANTGELFF. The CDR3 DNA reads TGTGCCAGCAGTATCGCCGGGACAGCAAACACCGGGGAGCTGTTTTTT.

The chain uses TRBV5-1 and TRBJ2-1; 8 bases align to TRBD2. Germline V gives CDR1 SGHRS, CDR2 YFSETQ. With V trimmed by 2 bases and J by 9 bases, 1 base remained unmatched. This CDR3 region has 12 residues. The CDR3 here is CASSFAGGEQFF. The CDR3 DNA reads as TGCGCCAGCAGCTTTGCGGGGGGTGAGCAGTTCTTC.

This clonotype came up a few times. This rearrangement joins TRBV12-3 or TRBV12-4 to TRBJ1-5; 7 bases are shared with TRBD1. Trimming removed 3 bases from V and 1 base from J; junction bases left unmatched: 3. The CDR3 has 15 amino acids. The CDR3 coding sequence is TGTGCCAGCAGTTTGCTGGGACAGAGCAATCAGCCCCAGCATTTT. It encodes CASSLLGQSNQPQHF.

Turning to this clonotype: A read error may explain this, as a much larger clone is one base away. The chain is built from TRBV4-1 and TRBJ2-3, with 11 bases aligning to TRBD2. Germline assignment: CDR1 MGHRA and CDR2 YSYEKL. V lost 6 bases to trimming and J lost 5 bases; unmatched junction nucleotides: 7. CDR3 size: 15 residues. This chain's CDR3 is CASRQLGLAGDTQYF. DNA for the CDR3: TGCGCCAGCAGACAACTCGGACTAGCGGGAGATACGCAGTATTTT.

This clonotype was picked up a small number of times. The CDR3 DNA sequence: TGTGCCAGCCGCTCCGCCGCCGCGGCAGGGCCGAGCACTGAAGCTTTCTTT. Protein: CASRSAAAAGPSTEAFF. V gene TRBV28 combines with J gene TRBJ1-1, with a tentative D call TRBD1 (5 bases). Germline CDR1 reads MDHEN; CDR2 reads SYDVKM. The V end lost 8 bases, the J end lost 4 bases, and 26 bases lay between the germline ends. The CDR3 extends over 17 amino acids.

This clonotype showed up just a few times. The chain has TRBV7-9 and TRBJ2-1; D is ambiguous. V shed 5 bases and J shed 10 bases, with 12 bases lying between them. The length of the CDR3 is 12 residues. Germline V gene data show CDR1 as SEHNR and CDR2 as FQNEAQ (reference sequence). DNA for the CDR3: TGTGCCAGCAGCGCCGTAGGAAGCGAGCAGTTCTTC. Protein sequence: CASSAVGSEQFF.

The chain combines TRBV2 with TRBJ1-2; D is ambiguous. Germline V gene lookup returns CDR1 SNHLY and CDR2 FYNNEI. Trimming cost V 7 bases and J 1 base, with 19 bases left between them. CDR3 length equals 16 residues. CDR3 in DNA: TGTGCCAGCATTCGGAACCCAGTCACTCTTAACTATGGCTACACCTTC. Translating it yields CASIRNPVTLNYGYTF.

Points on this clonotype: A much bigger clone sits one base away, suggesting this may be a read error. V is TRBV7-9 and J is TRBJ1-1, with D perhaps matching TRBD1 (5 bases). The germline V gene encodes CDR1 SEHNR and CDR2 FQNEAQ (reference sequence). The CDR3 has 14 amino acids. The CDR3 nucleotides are TGTGCCAGCGGCTTCGACAGCATGAACACTGAAGCTTTCTTT. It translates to CASGFDSMNTEAFF.

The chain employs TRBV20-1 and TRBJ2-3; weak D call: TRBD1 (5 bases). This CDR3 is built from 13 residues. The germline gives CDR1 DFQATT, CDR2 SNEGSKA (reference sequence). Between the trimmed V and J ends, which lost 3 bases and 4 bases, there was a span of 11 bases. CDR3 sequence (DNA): TGCAGTGCTAGGTCTAGGGGTCCAGATACGCAGTATTTT. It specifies CSARSRGPDTQYF.